This T cell receptor beta chain appears in the sequencing data of a study of cytomegalovirus exposure and HLA in healthy donors. Study observations and caveats: Fewer N-insertions than the 666-donor mean were reportedly shown by an Asian-associated ancestry cluster in a later analysis.

PCR was performed using 60 Vbeta and 13 Jbeta primers. The protocol was immunoSEQ multiplex PCR, while the TCRdb copy is restricted to in-frame clones and leaves out a portion. Found here are about 180,000 clones, about 77% of them singletons; the top ten hold 1.3%. V lost 4 bases, J lost 8 bases, and 19 bases lay in between. Germline values: CDR1 SGDLS, CDR2 YYNGEE. The CDR3 has 15 residues. Remarks on this clone: Its cognate antigen is unknown.

The chain is built from TRBV9 and TRBJ2-1; a weak D match, TRBD1 (5 bases). The sample was PBMCs. This receptor was identified in a man aged 25-45 years in good health and CMV-seronegative. CDR3 sequence: CASSKSDTEMDEQFF. The CDR3 DNA reads as TGTGCCAGCAGCAAGTCGGACACCGAGATGGATGAGCAGTTCTTC.